One sample yielded the 5 T cell receptor beta chains listed below, sequenced in a study of blood T cell repertoires in COVID-19 (dated by TCRdb to the early 2020s). Preparation of the library involved the immunoSEQ multiplex PCR assay. In TCRdb, the immuneACCESS table is reduced to in-frame sequences with V and J assigned. These tables do not hold every clone; where another copy was compared, an unresolved V gene accounts for under half, and the others remain unexplained. Across this sample there are roughly 220,000 clones, with 85% to 90% seen only once. Approximately 3% of the sample is in the top ten clones. The sample comprised peripheral blood. These receptors all come from a man in his fifties or sixties with acute or convalescent COVID-19.

The chain employs TRBV10-2 and TRBJ2-7, with TRBD2 identical over 9 bases. Germline values: CDR1 WSHSY, CDR2 SAAADI. CDR3 length: 15 amino acids. The junction had 6 bases not matched to a gene; V was cut back by 5 bases and J by 1 base. In DNA form, the CDR3 reads TGCGCCAGCAGTACCGGGACTAGCTCGTCCTACGAGCAGTACTTC. Translated: CASSTGTSSSYEQYF.

V and J are TRBV28 and TRBJ1-2; TRBD1 aligns across 11 bases. This CDR3 has 15 amino acids. CDR1 and CDR2 from the germline V gene are MDHEN and SYDVKM. V dropped 3 bases and J dropped 8; count of bases not matched to a gene: 8. The CDR3 DNA is TGTGCCAGCAGTTTCAATGGACAGGGGGCGAGAGGCTACACCTTC. Encoded protein: CASSFNGQGARGYTF.

This chain connects TRBV7-8 to TRBJ2-7; 8 nucleotides match TRBD2. This CDR3 has 16 amino acids. V lost 5 bases and J lost 0; bases outside the gene matches: 9. Germline CDR1 reads SGHVS; CDR2 reads FQNEAQ. CDR3 sequence (DNA): TGTGCCAGCAGCCCCCCAGGCGGGGGGCTCTCCTACGAGCAGTACTTC. This translates into CASSPPGGGLSYEQYF.

The V gene is TRBV7-7, the J gene TRBJ2-3; 16 bases align to TRBD2. The CDR3 totals 22 residues. V gave up 1 base and J gave up 1 base; unmatched junction bases: 14. CDR1 is SSHAT and CDR2 is FNYEAQ in the germline V gene (reference sequence). The chain's CDR3 is CASSLEVPGLAGGPEGTDTQYF. CDR3 bases: TGTGCCAGCAGCTTAGAGGTCCCGGGACTAGCGGGGGGGCCTGAGGGCACAGATACGCAGTATTTT.

The gene calls are TRBV5-1 and TRBJ1-1; D gene ambiguous. Germline-derived CDR1 and CDR2 are SGHRS and YFSETQ. The length of the CDR3 is 12 residues. The V gene lost 5 bases and the J gene lost 5 bases, with 10 bases spanning the gap. The CDR3 is CASRVEGTEAFF. The CDR3 DNA follows: TGCGCCAGCAGAGTCGAGGGTACTGAAGCTTTCTTT.